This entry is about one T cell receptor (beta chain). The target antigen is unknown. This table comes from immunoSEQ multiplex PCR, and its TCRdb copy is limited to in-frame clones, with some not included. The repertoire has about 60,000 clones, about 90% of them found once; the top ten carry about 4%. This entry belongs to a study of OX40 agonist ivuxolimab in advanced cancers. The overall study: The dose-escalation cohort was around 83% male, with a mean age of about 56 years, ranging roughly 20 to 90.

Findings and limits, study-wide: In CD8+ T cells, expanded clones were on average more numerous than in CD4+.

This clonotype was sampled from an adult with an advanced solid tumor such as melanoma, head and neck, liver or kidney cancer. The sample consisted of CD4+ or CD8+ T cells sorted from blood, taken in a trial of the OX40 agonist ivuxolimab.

CDR3 coding DNA: TGTGCCAGCAGCTCGGATGGTCAGCCCCAGCATTTT. It is translated as CASSSDGQPQHF. The V gene is TRBV5-4, the J gene TRBJ1-5; D unresolved. Germline CDR1 is SGHNT and CDR2 is YYREEE (reference sequence). This CDR3 is 12 amino acids long. Trimming took 3 bases from V and 6 from J, leaving 7 bases between them.